These T cell receptor beta chains were read from a single sample in a study of blood T cell repertoires in COVID-19. The table came from immunoSEQ multiplex PCR; TCRdb's copy has only in-frame clones and leaves some out. Here the sample spans 310,000 or so clones, around 90% being singletons. The sample was PBMCs or T cells enriched from blood (not recorded which). The receptors were gathered from a woman aged 18-29 years with acute COVID-19. Both conserved end residues are part of each CDR3. The order of the fields is D gene, V gene, clone size, J gene, CDR3 DNA, CDR3 protein. The D gene is left open where the match is weak. A row's size may be missing; if present it is once, few, many or a size class.

>-|TRBV5-4|-|TRBJ1-3
TGTGCCAGCAGCCAGAGGACAGTCAAAGACTCTGGAAACACCATATATTTT
CASSQRTVKDSGNTIYF
>TRBD2|TRBV4-1|-|TRBJ2-7
TGCGCCAGCAGCCAAGTAACTAGCGGGACCTACGAGCAGTACTTC
CASSQVTSGTYEQYF
>-|TRBV6-5|-|TRBJ2-7
TGTGCCAGCAGTTACTTCCCATACGAGCAGTACTTC
CASSYFPYEQYF
>-|TRBV6-5|-|TRBJ1-6
TGTGCCAGCAGTCCCCAGGGGTATAATTCACCCCTCCACTTT
CASSPQGYNSPLHF
>TRBD2|TRBV7-8|-|TRBJ2-1
TGTGCCAGCAGTTCAATTAGCGGGAGGGCCTCAAACAATGAGCAGTTCTTC
CASSSISGRASNNEQFF
>-|TRBV27|once|TRBJ2-1
TGTGCCAGCAGCCTTCTGGTGGGGGCGGGCAATGAGCAGTTCTTC
CASSLLVGAGNEQFF
>TRBD2|TRBV10-3|-|TRBJ2-1
TGTGCCATCTTAGCGGGAGGGCACAATGAGCAGTTCTTC
CAILAGGHNEQFF
>TRBD1|TRBV6-5|-|TRBJ2-5
TGTGCCAGCAGACAGACGGGACAGGGGCAAGAGACCCAGTACTTC
CASRQTGQGQETQYF
>TRBD1|TRBV6-5|once|TRBJ2-7
TGTGCCAGCATCCGGGACAGGGAGTCCTACGAGCAGTACTTC
CASIRDRESYEQYF
>-|TRBV5-4|-|TRBJ1-1
TGTGCCAGCAGCTCAGGGACAAAGAACACTGAAGCTTTCTTT
CASSSGTKNTEAFF
>TRBD1|TRBV19|once|TRBJ1-5
TGTGCCAGTAGTTGGACAGGGGATAGCAATCAGCCCCAGCATTTT
CASSWTGDSNQPQHF
>TRBD1|TRBV18|-|TRBJ1-2
TGTGCCAGCTCACCAGGGACAGGGATCGGCTACACCTTC
CASSPGTGIGYTF
>TRBD1|TRBV10-2|-|TRBJ1-2
TGCGCCAGCACTCCCCTTACGACAGGGAGCGGCTACACCTTC
CASTPLTTGSGYTF
>TRBD2|TRBV5-5|-|TRBJ2-1
TGTGCCAGCAGCTTGGGTAGCGGGAGACACAATGAGCAGTTCTTC
CASSLGSGRHNEQFF
>TRBD2|TRBV6-6|-|TRBJ2-1
TGTGCCAGCAGCCGATGGAAGCGGGAGACCCGCGGCGACAATGAGCAGTTCTTC
CASSRWKRETRGDNEQFF
>TRBD1|TRBV6-5|-|TRBJ2-1
TGTGCCAGCAGAACGCAGGGGGTCGAGCAGTTCTTC
CASRTQGVEQFF
>TRBD1|TRBV4-3|-|TRBJ2-7
TGCGCCAGCAGCCCAGGGACAGGGACATACGAGCAGTACTTC
CASSPGTGTYEQYF
>TRBD1|TRBV11-2|once|TRBJ1-1
TGTGCCAGCAGCTTGACAGGGGACACTGAAGCTTTCTTT
CASSLTGDTEAFF
>-|TRBV10-3|-|TRBJ2-5
TGTGCCACCAGTGGCCGCGGGGATTCGGAAGAGACCCAGTACTTC
CATSGRGDSEETQYF
>-|TRBV7-9|once|TRBJ1-6
TGTGCCAGCAGCTTAGTTTTAGGGGATTCACCCCTCCACTTT
CASSLVLGDSPLHF
>-|TRBV11-3|-|TRBJ2-7
TGTGCCAGCAGCTTGGGTAGCCAGCACGAGCAGTACTTC
CASSLGSQHEQYF
>-|TRBV5-4|-|TRBJ2-5
TGTGCCAGCAGCCGGGGAGGAGGAAAAGAGACCCAGTACTTC
CASSRGGGKETQYF
>-|TRBV7-8|-|TRBJ2-5
TGTGCCAGCGTGGTGTCCGGAGGGGTAGAGACCCAGTACTTC
CASVVSGGVETQYF
>-|TRBV6-5|-|TRBJ2-1
TGTGCCAGCAGTCCCACCCCTCAGGCCTACAATGAGCAGTTCTTC
CASSPTPQAYNEQFF
>-|TRBV9|-|TRBJ2-1
TGTGCCAGCAGCGTTAATCGCAGGGGTGGATACAATGAGCAGTTCTTC
CASSVNRRGGYNEQFF
>-|TRBV4-3|once|TRBJ2-3
TGCGCCAGCAGCGTAGCCGAGGGGGGCACAGATACGCAGTATTTT
CASSVAEGGTDTQYF
>-|TRBV18|-|TRBJ1-1
TGTGCCAGCTCTCCCGGACAGCATGAAGCTTTCTTT
CASSPGQHEAFF
>-|TRBV7-9|-|TRBJ1-1
TGTGCCAGCAGCTTAGTGGGGCCTCGCGCAGCTTTCTTT
CASSLVGPRAAFF
>TRBD1|TRBV11-2|-|TRBJ1-5
TGTGCCAGCAGCTTAGGTTCAGGGACAGGGGATCAGCCCCAGCATTTT
CASSLGSGTGDQPQHF
>TRBD1|TRBV14|-|TRBJ2-5
TGTGCCAGCAGCCGGTTGGGACAGCGCCAAGAGACCCAGTACTTC
CASSRLGQRQETQYF
>TRBD2|TRBV15|once|TRBJ2-7
TGTGCCACCAGCAGCGGGGAAGGGCGGGGGGAGCAGTACTTC
CATSSGEGRGEQYF
>-|TRBV5-5|few|TRBJ2-7
TGTGCCAGCAGCCAGCAGGTCCTTTACGAGCAGTACTTC
CASSQQVLYEQYF
>-|TRBV7-6|-|TRBJ2-2
TGTGCCAGCAGCTCCTTAGAGGGGTGGCAGGGACAATCATCCGGGGAGCTGTTTTTT
CASSSLEGWQGQSSGELFF
>TRBD2|TRBV6-5|-|TRBJ2-5
TGTGCCAGCAGACAGCGGGGGACCCAGTACTTC
CASRQRGTQYF
>-|TRBV20-1|-|TRBJ1-2
TGCAGTGCTAGTATTACATTGGGGGCGCCGGGCTATGGCTACACCTTC
CSASITLGAPGYGYTF
>-|TRBV10-3|-|TRBJ1-5
TGTGCCATCAGTGAGTCAGCAAGGACAGCAAGCAATCAGCCCCAGCATTTT
CAISESARTASNQPQHF
>TRBD1|TRBV28|-|TRBJ2-3
TGTGCCAGCACTGGGACAGGGCCCAATACGCAGTATTTT
CASTGTGPNTQYF
>-|TRBV30|once|TRBJ2-3
TGTGCCTGGAGTAAGGGGATGTTGGGCACGCAGTATTTT
CAWSKGMLGTQYF
>TRBD2|TRBV9|once|TRBJ2-2
TGTGCCAGCAGCCCGGGACTAGTAAACACCGGGGAGCTGTTTTTT
CASSPGLVNTGELFF
>TRBD2|TRBV4-2|-|TRBJ2-3
TGTGCCAGCAGCCCTCACCCTGTAGCGGGGGACACAGATACGCAGTATTTT
CASSPHPVAGDTDTQYF
>TRBD2|TRBV19|once|TRBJ2-3
TGTGCCAGTGACGGACGGAGCGGGAGAACAGATACGCAGTATTTT
CASDGRSGRTDTQYF